The 26 T cell receptor beta chains below were found in one sample sequenced in a study. Tregs were sorted as CD4+CD25+CD127-/low cells. Adaptor-ligated barcode primers were used to amplify TRBV12-4/TRBJ1-2 clonotypes. TCRdb fed the multiplex PCR reads into MiXCR, producing one record per CDR3 protein. The table shows several hundred distinct CDR3 sequences, with about a third occurring only once. The sample was tumor-infiltrating Tregs sorted from the breast tumor. The receptors here all came from a female donor with breast cancer.

The chain couples TRBV12-3 or TRBV12-4 to TRBJ1-2; D may be TRBD1 (5 bases). Trimming pared 5 bases from V and 8 bases from J, leaving 18 bases between. The CDR3 totals 14 residues. The CDR3 loop reads CASSPDGAERGYTF. The DNA of the CDR3 is TGTGCCAGCAGTCCCGACGGGGCAGAACGAGGCTACACCTTC.

V and J are TRBV12-3 or TRBV12-4 and TRBJ1-2; no definite D call. Deletions cut 9 bases from V and 6 bases from J, with 8 bases between. CDR3 length: 10 residues. The CDR3 region is CASTTDGYTF. Here the CDR3 DNA reads TGTGCCAGTACTACAGATGGCTACACCTTC.

The V and J genes are TRBV12-3 or TRBV12-4 and TRBJ1-2; 10 bases are shared with TRBD1. The CDR3 is 16 residues long. V dropped 4 bases and J dropped 8; count of bases not matched to a gene: 13. The CDR3 DNA follows: TGTGCCAGCAGTTCGGTCACCGGGACAGGGGTGAAAGGCTACACCTTC. The encoded protein is CASSSVTGTGVKGYTF.

The table lists this clonotype with a few counts. V is TRBV12-3 or TRBV12-4 and J is TRBJ1-2; 8 bases agree with TRBD1. Trimming cost V 8 bases and J 7 bases; bases outside gene matches: 3. CDR3 size: 11 residues. The CDR3 region has the DNA TGTGCCAGCGGACAGGGAGCTGGCTACACCTTC. It translates to CASGQGAGYTF.

This clonotype came up a few times. A junction end diverges from the germline sequence, so it may reflect a read error. The chain couples TRBV12-3 or TRBV12-4 to TRBJ1-2; D uncertain. CDR3 length equals 13 residues. The CDR3 DNA is TGTGTCAGCAATCCGGACGGTTTGGGTGGCTACACCTTC. Protein sequence: CVSNPDGLGGYTF.

This clonotype qualifies as large (0.1 to 1%). The gene calls are TRBV12-3 or TRBV12-4 and TRBJ1-2; the D gene is possibly TRBD1 (6 bases). The germline V and J ends were trimmed by 6 bases and 2 bases, with 10 bases remaining between them. The CDR3 contains 13 residues. The CDR3 DNA reads as TGTGCCAGCAGGACAGGTGCCAACTATGGCTACACCTTC. Residues: CASRTGANYGYTF.

In its sample, this clonotype is medium-sized. A junction end diverges from the germline sequence, so it may reflect a read error. The J gene is TRBJ1-2, the V gene TRBV12-3 or TRBV12-4, with 7 bases fitting TRBD1. CDR3 size: 14 residues. The CDR3 region is CANSLASGQVGYTF. The CDR3 DNA reads TGTGCCAACAGTTTAGCATCCGGACAGGTTGGCTACACCTTC.

By share, this clonotype counts as large (0.1 to 1%). The chain employs TRBV12-3 or TRBV12-4 and TRBJ1-2, with 9 nucleotides matching TRBD1. J was trimmed by 4 bases and V by 6 bases; bases with no gene match: 6. The CDR3 spans 14 residues. This CDR3 reads CASSPTGQGYGYTF. In DNA, the CDR3 is TGTGCCAGCAGCCCTACGGGACAGGGCTATGGCTACACCTTC.

This clonotype was picked up a small number of times. CDR3 in amino acids: CASSSVTGTGAGYTF. The CDR3 coding sequence is TGTGCCAGCAGTTCGGTCACCGGGACAGGGGCTGGCTACACCTTC. The rearrangement uses TRBV12-3 or TRBV12-4 and TRBJ1-2; 10 bases map to TRBD1. Losses at the gene ends were 4 bases for V and 7 bases for J; bases not matched to a gene: 9. The CDR3 covers 15 residues.

V gene TRBV12-3 or TRBV12-4 combines with J gene TRBJ1-2; 9 bases are a match to TRBD1. The J segment lost 7 bases and the V segment lost 3 bases, leaving 6 bases of the junction unmatched. The CDR3 extends over 14 amino acids. The CDR3 spells CASSFGTGSSGYTF. The CDR3 region has the DNA TGTGCCAGCAGTTTCGGGACAGGGTCGAGTGGCTACACCTTC.

J is TRBJ1-2 and V is TRBV12-3 or TRBV12-4, with 7 bases lining up with TRBD1. The CDR3 covers 12 residues. With 4 bases clipped from V and 7 bases from J, the junction kept 3 bases outside the gene matches. The CDR3 protein is CASSSGQVGYTF. CDR3 bases: TGTGCCAGCAGTTCCGGACAGGTTGGCTACACCTTC.

The V and J genes are TRBV12-3 or TRBV12-4 and TRBJ1-2; the D gene is possibly TRBD1 (5 bases). The V gene lost 2 bases and the J gene lost 6 bases, with 13 bases spanning the gap. This CDR3 region has 14 residues. The CDR3 loop is CASSLKGARNGYTF. The CDR3 coding sequence is TGTGCCAGCAGTTTAAAAGGGGCACGGAATGGCTACACCTTC.

By share, this clonotype ranks as medium-sized (0.01 to 0.1%). V usage is TRBV12-3 or TRBV12-4 and J usage is TRBJ1-2; possibly TRBD1 for D (5 bases). The ends were cut back, 2 bases at V and 4 bases at J, with 8 bases in the middle. CDR3 length: 13 residues. The CDR3 here is CASSLTGGYGYTF. The CDR3 DNA is TGTGCCAGCAGTTTAACAGGTGGCTATGGCTACACCTTC.

This clonotype was observed once. The chain employs TRBV12-3 or TRBV12-4 and TRBJ1-2; 9 bases map to TRBD1. V gave up 4 bases and J gave up 6 bases; unmatched junction bases: 0. CDR3 length equals 12 residues. The CDR3 region is CASSWDRDGYTF. The CDR3 DNA sequence: TGTGCCAGCAGTTGGGACAGGGATGGCTACACCTTC.

This clonotype was detected only once. V usage is TRBV12-3 or TRBV12-4 and J usage is TRBJ1-2, with 10 bases aligning to TRBD1. The V and J ends lost 6 bases and 7 bases, in that order; junction bases with no gene match: 5. This CDR3 is built from 13 residues. The chain's CDR3 is CASRGQGRGGYTF. The CDR3 region has the DNA TGTGCCAGCAGGGGACAGGGGAGGGGTGGCTACACCTTC.

The chain combines TRBV12-3 or TRBV12-4 with TRBJ1-2; TRBD1 matches at 8 bases. The V segment lost 5 bases and the J segment 2 bases; nucleotides outside the gene matches: 4. The CDR3 consists of 14 residues. The CDR3 reads CASSRDRSNYGYTF. The CDR3, as DNA: TGTGCCAGCAGTCGGGACAGGTCGAACTATGGCTACACCTTC.

This clonotype ranks as large. J is TRBJ1-2 and V is TRBV12-3 or TRBV12-4, with no clear D. The CDR3 covers 15 residues. The V and J ends lost 1 base and 3 bases respectively, with 12 bases between them. The chain's CDR3 is CASSLVLGMDYGYTF. The CDR3 region has the DNA TGTGCCAGCAGTTTAGTTCTGGGGATGGACTATGGCTACACCTTC.

This clonotype is termed large. The chain uses TRBV12-3 or TRBV12-4 and TRBJ1-2; D is undetermined. Trimming left V 3 bases short and J 0 bases short, with 11 bases between. There are 15 residues in the CDR3. The CDR3 nucleotides are TGTGCCAGCAGTTTGTGGAGGATGACTAACTATGGCTACACCTTC. It is translated as CASSLWRMTNYGYTF.

This clonotype came up once. The V and J genes are TRBV12-3 or TRBV12-4 and TRBJ1-2, with 8 bases fitting TRBD1. With V trimmed by 6 bases and J by 8 bases, 17 bases remained unmatched. The CDR3 totals 16 residues. CDR3 nucleotide sequence: TGTGCCAGCAGCCGCTCCCAGGACAGGGCATCGCGGGGCTACACCTTC. It codes for CASSRSQDRASRGYTF.

In its sample, this clonotype is large (0.1 to 1%). The CDR3 is CASSSVNYGYTF. CDR3 DNA sequence: TGTGCCAGCAGTTCCGTAAACTATGGCTACACCTTC. The chain carries TRBV12-3 or TRBV12-4 and TRBJ1-2, with D unresolved. Trimming took 4 bases from V and 2 from J, leaving 5 bases between them. The CDR3 totals 12 residues.

Note on this clonotype: A much larger clone lies a single base off, so this may be a read error. J is TRBJ1-2 and V is TRBV12-3 or TRBV12-4, with 9 positions matching TRBD1. V trimming: 4 bases; J trimming: 3 bases; junction bases outside the gene matches: 3. This CDR3 has 14 residues. CDR3 protein: CASSCRTGDYGYTF. CDR3 sequence (DNA): TGTGCCAGCAGTTGCCGGACAGGGGACTATGGCTACACCTTC.

V usage is TRBV12-3 or TRBV12-4 and J usage is TRBJ1-2; no clear D gene. V was pared by 4 bases and J by 4 bases, with 13 bases between. The CDR3 length is 14 residues. The DNA of the CDR3 is TGTGCCAGCAGTTGGGCGGGAGGGATCTATGGCTACACCTTC. It encodes CASSWAGGIYGYTF.

This clonotype ranks as large. This chain joins TRBV12-3 or TRBV12-4 and TRBJ1-2; D uncertain. Trimming removed 3 bases from V and 4 bases from J, with 9 bases in between. This CDR3 has 13 amino acids. CDR3 nucleotide sequence: TGTGCCAGCAGTTTCGGACTGATCTATGGCTACACCTTC. It is translated as CASSFGLIYGYTF.

This clonotype was counted a few times. The V call is TRBV12-3 or TRBV12-4, the J call TRBJ1-2; 9 positions agree with TRBD1. With V trimmed by 8 bases and J by 6 bases, 4 bases remained unmatched. This CDR3 has 12 amino acids. CDR3 loop: CASGWTGDGYTF. The CDR3 DNA follows: TGTGCCAGCGGATGGACAGGGGATGGCTACACCTTC.

This clonotype rates as large. The gene calls are TRBV12-3 or TRBV12-4 and TRBJ1-2; TRBD1 aligns across 9 bases. The J segment lost 8 bases and the V segment lost 6 bases, leaving 7 bases of the junction unmatched. The CDR3 runs to 13 residues. The CDR3 sequence is CASSLDRGRGYTF. The CDR3 DNA sequence: TGTGCCAGCAGCTTGGACAGGGGCCGCGGCTACACCTTC.

This clonotype counts as large. The gene calls are TRBV12-3 or TRBV12-4 and TRBJ1-2, with D possibly TRBD1 on 6 matching bases. The CDR3 consists of 15 residues. The V and J ends lost 5 bases and 4 bases respectively, with 17 bases between them. CDR3 DNA: TGTGCCAGCAGTCCCCAGGGGTTTACCGCCTATGGCTACACCTTC. Amino acids: CASSPQGFTAYGYTF.